Reported below is one T cell receptor beta chain. Its target is unknown. These data originate in a study of blood T cells in healthy people across ages. V dropped 1 base and J dropped 1 base, with 21 bases sitting between them. This CDR3 contains 19 residues. The germline gives CDR1 MGHRA, CDR2 YSYEKL. Regarding the study as a whole: Underestimates were what the diversity estimates from one million T cells were considered to be. Because donor CMV status was unknown, expanded clonotype changes were possibly confounded. Diversity was higher, and naive CD4+ cells more numerous, in long-lived donors than in aged donors.

Primers used in a second PCR of about 7 to 12 cycles were a sample-barcoded 5' primer and a J-beta primer mix. Per sample, CDR3-containing paired-end reads numbered at least 2.5 million. TCRdb independently ran MiXCR on the 5' RACE reads; one entry per CDR3 protein. The table records 890,000 or so distinct CDR3 sequences, around two thirds of them present only once. This sequence joins TRBV4-1 and TRBJ2-3; TRBD2 is a possible D gene (6 bases). The clonotype was recovered from a young man in good health. The sequencing input was blood. CDR3 DNA sequence: TGCGCCAGCAGCCAAGTTATCATCGGGGTGGAGGGCGGCACAGATACGCAGTATTTT. Translated: CASSQVIIGVEGGTDTQYF.